The 9 T cell receptor beta chains presented below share a single source sample, sequenced in a study of early T cells in non-severe SARS-CoV-2 infection. Using its own MiXCR run on the 5' RACE reads, TCRdb lists one record per CDR3 protein. The sample lists about 44,000 distinct CDR3 sequences, 20% to 25% occurring once. Sample: whole blood, taken at baseline. The receptors were sampled from an adult who was a healthcare worker with PCR-confirmed SARS-CoV-2 infection or an uninfected control (not recorded which).

This clonotype occurred many times. The chain has TRBV2 and TRBJ1-2; D is uncertain. The germline gives CDR1 SNHLY, CDR2 FYNNEI. The CDR3 covers 13 residues. V gave up 6 bases and J gave up 6 bases, with 14 bases separating them. The CDR3 sequence is CASSLWEKDGYTF. The DNA for the CDR3 is TGTGCCAGCAGCCTTTGGGAGAAGGATGGCTACACCTTC.

In this sample, this clonotype turned up a few times. The chain links TRBV5-4 to TRBJ1-6; D is undetermined. V gave up 0 bases and J gave up 7 bases, with 11 bases separating them. The germline gives CDR1 SGHNT, CDR2 YYREEE (reference sequence). This CDR3 region has 15 residues. The CDR3 protein is CASSLDGRSNSPLHF. The CDR3 coding sequence is TGTGCCAGCAGCTTGGATGGCAGGTCGAATTCACCCCTCCACTTT.

In this sample, this clonotype turned up a few times. This chain links TRBV20-1 with TRBJ2-2; 11 positions match TRBD1. This CDR3 has 14 residues. With V trimmed by 5 bases and J by 6 bases, 5 bases remained unmatched. Germline CDR1 and CDR2: DFQATT and SNEGSKA (reference sequence). The CDR3 here is CSAQGTGGPGELFF. CDR3 DNA sequence: TGCAGTGCTCAAGGGACAGGGGGTCCCGGGGAGCTGTTTTTT.

This chain connects TRBV7-2 to TRBJ2-5, with 11 nucleotides matching TRBD2. The CDR3 extends over 16 amino acids. Germline V gene lookup returns CDR1 SGHTA and CDR2 FQGNSA. Trimming took 1 base from V and 4 from J; bases not matched to a gene: 5. CDR3 coding DNA: TGTGCCAGCAGCTTAGGGGGGACTAGCGGAGGAGAGACCCAGTACTTC. It specifies CASSLGGTSGGETQYF.

This clonotype was counted a few times. CDR3 nucleotide sequence: TGTGCCAGCAGTTACGGGACGGGACAGTCTTCCTCCTACGAGCAGTACTTC. It is translated as CASSYGTGQSSSYEQYF. The chain combines TRBV6-5 with TRBJ2-7; 7 positions agree with TRBD1. This CDR3 is built from 17 residues. The V gene end was trimmed by 2 bases and the J gene end by 0 bases; junction bases not matched to a gene: 10. Per the germline V gene, CDR1 is MNHEY and CDR2 is SVGAGI.

This clonotype showed up just a few times. The J gene is TRBJ2-1, the V gene TRBV7-9; no reliable D call. V lost 2 bases and J 15 bases, leaving 17 bases between the germline ends. CDR1 SEHNR and CDR2 FQNEAQ come from the germline V gene (reference sequence). The CDR3 consists of 13 residues. In nucleotides, the CDR3 is TGTGCCAGCAGCTTAAGTACCAGCAAGGAATCGTTCTTC. It translates to CASSLSTSKESFF.

This clonotype was seen only a few times. The chain is built from TRBV3-1 and TRBJ1-4; D gene ambiguous. V shed 0 bases and J shed 2 bases, with 7 bases lying between them. This CDR3 has 15 amino acids. Germline values: CDR1 LGHDT, CDR2 YNNKEL (reference sequence). CDR3 residues: CASSQEQYTNEKLFF. The CDR3, as DNA: TGTGCCAGCAGCCAAGAACAGTACACTAATGAAAAACTGTTTTTT.

The V and J genes are TRBV6-6 and TRBJ1-4, with TRBD1 matching 12 bases. Germline CDR1 reads MNHNY; CDR2 reads SVGAGI (reference sequence). The CDR3 extends over 17 amino acids. V was pared by 2 bases and J by 5 bases, with 6 bases of the junction left unmatched. CDR3 in amino acids: CASSYPGQGATNEKLFF. The CDR3 region has the DNA TGTGCCAGCAGTTACCCGGGACAGGGGGCTACGAATGAAAAACTGTTTTTT.

This clonotype has a handful of counts. The chain joins TRBV3-1 to TRBJ1-4, with TRBD1 as a possible D gene (5 bases). This CDR3 is built from 13 residues. Trimming took off 7 bases at V and 8 bases at J, with 14 bases between the two ends. Per the germline V gene, CDR1 is LGHDT and CDR2 is YNNKEL (reference sequence). The chain's CDR3 is CASMGRAGEKLFF. CDR3 coding DNA: TGTGCCAGCATGGGGCGCGCGGGGGAAAAACTGTTTTTT.